The clone carrying this TCR beta chain was counted at least ten times. Its target is not known. With 1 base removed from V and 5 bases from J, the gap between germline ends came to 5 bases. This CDR3 region has 12 residues. This record comes from a study of post-analysis software for immune sequencing data. Study details: Disease courses included relapsing-remitting, secondary progressive and progressive-relapsing multiple sclerosis. General study points: Relative to controls, patients had five TRBV segments at higher frequency, with TRBV5-6, TRBV5-1 and TRBV20-1 among these.

Tagging with unique molecular identifiers was a feature of the TCR beta cDNA libraries. TCRdb re-called the PCR reads through MiXCR, storing one row per CDR3 protein. The sample has roughly 800,000 distinct CDR3 sequences; 30% are singletons. Sequencing used blood. The receptor comes from a girl aged 10-17 years with multiple sclerosis. The chain combines TRBV12-3 or TRBV12-4 with TRBJ2-5; D is ambiguous. CDR3 DNA: TGTGCCAGCAGTTTAGATCCGGAGACCCAGTACTTC. This codes for CASSLDPETQYF.